The 21 T cell receptor beta chains presented below share a single source sample, sequenced in a study of CD8 T cells in Susac syndrome (dated by TCRdb to between 2018 and 2021). Library creation used the immunoSEQ multiplex PCR assay. RNA was extracted using the RNeasy kit, and roughly 0.5 to 1 ug of the RNA was reverse transcribed with random hexamers. The public reads were reanalyzed by TCRdb: fastp trimming at Q25, MiXCR alignment, in-frame beta chains only. All rows with the same CDR3 protein become a single entry with the most common DNA and genes. In this sample the table shows roughly 120,000 distinct CDR3 sequences, 85% to 95% of which occur a single time. The ten largest account for approximately 0.093% of the sample. The sample consisted of CD4+ T cells from PBMCs. The receptors shown here come from a human donor with multiple sclerosis.

This rearrangement joins TRBV13 to TRBJ1-3; D not certain. Germline loops: CDR1 PRHDT, CDR2 FYEKMQ (reference sequence). This CDR3 comprises 15 residues. V dropped 2 bases and J dropped 0 bases, with 8 bases sitting between them. This CDR3 is CASSLFIGSGNTIYF. The CDR3, as DNA: TGTGCCAGCAGCTTATTCATAGGCTCTGGAAACACCATATATTTT.

The DNA of the CDR3 is TGCAGTGCCAGACGGGGGGCGAGAACTGAAGCTTTCTTT. Residues: CSARRGARTEAFF. This chain uses TRBV20-1 with TRBJ1-1; D might be TRBD1 (6 bases). The V gene's germline CDR1 is DFQATT and CDR2 SNEGSKA (reference sequence). Between the trimmed V and J ends, which lost 6 bases and 5 bases, there was a span of 16 bases. The CDR3 totals 13 residues.

The chain couples TRBV20-1 to TRBJ1-1; D gene unclear. CDR1 and CDR2 from the germline V gene are DFQATT and SNEGSKA (reference sequence). Trimming stripped 2 bases from V and 7 bases from J, with 11 bases between. The CDR3 is 12 amino acids. The CDR3 protein is CSARQPESEAFF. For the CDR3, the DNA is TGCAGTGCTAGACAGCCGGAAAGTGAAGCTTTCTTT.

This clonotype appeared a single time. The rearrangement links TRBV4-2 to TRBJ1-6; D may be TRBD1 (5 bases). The length of the CDR3 is 16 residues. Germline assignment: CDR1 LGHNA and CDR2 YNFKEQ. Between the trimmed V and J ends, which lost 0 bases and 7 bases, there was a span of 13 bases. The CDR3 spells CASSQEIVGTNSPLHF. The CDR3 bases are TGTGCCAGCAGCCAAGAAATCGTGGGGACCAATTCACCCCTCCACTTT.

J is TRBJ2-6 and V is TRBV11-2; D ambiguous. V was trimmed by 8 bases and J by 12 bases, leaving 11 bases between them. This CDR3 is 11 amino acids long. Germline-derived CDR1 and CDR2 are SGHAT and FQNNGV. The CDR3, as DNA: TGTGCCAGCGGGCAGCCGGGCGTCCTGACTTTC. Protein sequence: CASGQPGVLTF. Variable domain in full (rest from reference TRBV11-2 and TRBJ2-6): EAGVAQSPRYKIIEKRQSVAFWCNPISGHATLYWYQQILGQGPKLLIQFQNNGVVDDSQLPKDRFSAERLKGVDSTLKIQPAKLEDSAVYLCASGQPGVLTFGAGSRLTVL.

This chain uses TRBV6-5 with TRBJ1-1, with D possibly matching TRBD1 (5 bases). The germline V gene has CDR1 MNHEY and CDR2 SVGAGI. V lost 8 bases to trimming and J lost 0 bases, with 7 bases between them. This CDR3 contains 12 residues. The CDR3: CASSGVNTEAFF. The DNA for the CDR3 is TGTGCCAGCTCGGGGGTGAACACTGAAGCTTTCTTT.

V is TRBV29-1 and J is TRBJ2-5; weak D call: TRBD1 (6 bases). The CDR3 sequence is 13 residues long. CDR1 SQVTM and CDR2 ANQGSEA come from the germline V gene. Trimming stripped 0 bases from V and 4 bases from J, with 9 bases between. This CDR3 reads CSVEDTGTETQYF. The CDR3 DNA reads TGCAGCGTTGAAGATACAGGGACAGAGACCCAGTACTTC. The full variable domain, in which reference TRBV29-1 and TRBJ2-5 provide the parts outside the CDR3, is SAVISQKPSRDICQRGTSLTIQCQVDSQVTMMFWYRQQPGQSLTLIATANQGSEATYESGFVIDKFPISRPNLTFSTLTVSNMSPEDSSIYLCSVEDTGTETQYFGPGTRLLVL.

The chain uses TRBV29-1 and TRBJ1-1, with D tentatively TRBD1 (6 bases). Germline V gene data show CDR1 as SQVTM and CDR2 as ANQGSEA. This CDR3 spans 13 amino acids. V dropped 3 bases and J dropped 1 base, with 9 bases sitting between them. The CDR3 loop is CSVEAGANTEAFF. The DNA of the CDR3 is TGCAGCGTTGAGGCAGGGGCGAACACTGAAGCTTTCTTT.

The chain joins TRBV12-3 or TRBV12-4 to TRBJ2-2; TRBD2 matches 9 bases. V shed 6 bases, J shed 5 bases, and the junction held 10 bases outside the gene matches. This CDR3 contains 16 residues. The CDR3 here is CASSPSAGGHTGELFF. CDR3 DNA sequence: TGTGCCAGCAGCCCCTCTGCGGGGGGGCATACCGGGGAGCTGTTTTTT.

The V gene is TRBV20-1, the J gene TRBJ2-1, with 10 bases lining up with TRBD2. J was trimmed by 8 bases and V by 3 bases; bases with no gene match: 10. This CDR3 is built from 15 residues. The germline gives CDR1 DFQATT, CDR2 SNEGSKA (reference sequence). This CDR3 reads CSARALAGARDEQFF. The CDR3 bases are TGCAGTGCTAGGGCTCTAGCGGGGGCGCGGGATGAGCAGTTCTTC.

This sequence joins TRBV30 and TRBJ2-3, with unresolved D. The germline V and J ends were trimmed by 1 base and 9 bases, with 5 bases remaining between them. Germline V gene data show CDR1 as GTSNPN and CDR2 as SVGIG (reference sequence). The CDR3 runs to 10 residues. Here the CDR3 reads CAWSGATQYF. In DNA, the CDR3 is TGTGCCTGGAGTGGGGCGACGCAGTATTTT.

The rearrangement uses TRBV28 and TRBJ1-5, with 7 bases identical to TRBD1. The germline gives CDR1 MDHEN, CDR2 SYDVKM. Losses at the gene ends were 6 bases for V and 4 bases for J; bases not matched to a gene: 3. This CDR3 contains 13 residues. The CDR3 region has the DNA TGTGCCAGCAGGGACAGGCTGAATCAGCCCCAGCATTTT. It encodes CASRDRLNQPQHF.

The V and J genes are TRBV20-1 and TRBJ2-5; 12 bases line up with TRBD2. CDR3 length: 18 residues. The V and J ends lost 1 base and 1 base, in that order; junction bases with no gene match: 10. Germline V gene sequence: CDR1 DFQATT, CDR2 SNEGSKA (reference sequence). The CDR3 region has the DNA TGCAGTGCTAGAGGGACGGGACTAGCGGGCAATCTCCAAGAGACCCAGTACTTC. Amino acids: CSARGTGLAGNLQETQYF.

The chain employs TRBV29-1 and TRBJ2-5, with D possibly called TRBD1 or TRBD2 (6 bases each). Germline-derived CDR1 and CDR2 are SQVTM and ANQGSEA. V dropped 0 bases and J dropped 10 bases, with 21 bases sitting between them. There are 15 residues in the CDR3. CDR3 nucleotides: TGCAGCGTTGAAGATACGGGGGCAAATCCTCATAGCCAGTACTTC. Its protein is CSVEDTGANPHSQYF.

V is TRBV3-1 and J is TRBJ2-1, with TRBD2 matching over 10 bases. The CDR3 loop spans 15 amino acids. V lost 0 bases, J lost 6 bases, and 2 bases stayed unmatched. CDR1 is LGHDT, CDR2 YNNKEL, per germline (reference sequence). The CDR3, as DNA: TGTGCCAGCAGCCAAGAACTAGCGGGGTCCAATGAGCAGTTCTTC. This encodes CASSQELAGSNEQFF.

The rearrangement joins TRBV19 to TRBJ1-1; the D is unclear. The germline V gene encodes CDR1 LNHDA and CDR2 SQIVND (reference sequence). Between the trimmed V and J ends, which lost 5 bases and 3 bases, there was a span of 10 bases. The CDR3 runs to 13 residues. CDR3 sequence reads: CASSLNWDTEAFF. The CDR3 nucleotides are TGTGCCAGTAGTTTAAACTGGGACACTGAAGCTTTCTTT.

This chain links TRBV5-6 with TRBJ2-5; D is ambiguous. CDR3 length equals 13 residues. In germline, CDR1 is SGHDT, CDR2 YYEEEE. V was pared by 0 bases and J by 13 bases, with 16 bases between. The CDR3 DNA is TGTGCCAGCAGCTTGGCCGGCGGACCCTCTCGGTACTTC. As protein: CASSLAGGPSRYF.

The genes are TRBV29-1 and TRBJ1-5; no clear D. Trimming took 0 bases from V and 2 from J, leaving 11 bases between them. Looked up from germline, CDR1 is SQVTM and CDR2 is ANQGSEA. This CDR3 has 15 amino acids. In DNA form, the CDR3 reads TGCAGCGTTGAAGATGTCCACCGCCGCAATCAGCCCCAGCATTTT. Its translation is CSVEDVHRRNQPQHF. The variable domain in full, completed from reference TRBV29-1 and TRBJ1-5, reads SAVISQKPSRDICQRGTSLTIQCQVDSQVTMMFWYRQQPGQSLTLIATANQGSEATYESGFVIDKFPISRPNLTFSTLTVSNMSPEDSSIYLCSVEDVHRRNQPQHFGDGTRLSIL.

The J gene is TRBJ1-2, the V gene TRBV29-1, with a tentative D call TRBD1 (5 bases). The CDR3 consists of 11 residues. Looked up from germline, CDR1 is SQVTM and CDR2 is ANQGSEA. The ends were cut back, 1 base at V and 10 bases at J, with 10 bases in the middle. The CDR3 DNA sequence: TGCAGCGTTGAAGGCGGGGGGGACTACACCTTC. It yields the protein CSVEGGGDYTF.

V is TRBV20-1 and J is TRBJ2-3; 8 nucleotides match TRBD2. CDR1 and CDR2 from the germline V gene are DFQATT and SNEGSKA (reference sequence). V lost 8 bases to trimming and J lost 3 bases; unmatched junction nucleotides: 10. The CDR3 length is 14 residues. The CDR3 reads CSFGRGDPTDTQYF. CDR3 DNA: TGCAGTTTTGGGCGGGGGGACCCGACAGATACGCAGTATTTT.

The rearrangement uses TRBV6-6 and TRBJ2-7, with D uncertain. Germline V gene sequence: CDR1 MNHNY, CDR2 SVGAGI (reference sequence). V dropped 9 bases and J dropped 0 bases, with 18 bases sitting between them. This CDR3 comprises 15 residues. CDR3 nucleotides: TGTGCCAGTACGTCCGACCTGCGTAGCTCCTACGAGCAGTACTTC. It is translated as CASTSDLRSSYEQYF.